This T cell receptor (beta chain) was found in a study of blood T cell repertoires in COVID-19. Germline V CDR1 and CDR2: SGHTA, FQGNSA. Germline trimming cut 3 bases from V and 4 bases from J; bases unmatched to any gene: 2. There are 15 residues in the CDR3. Using immunoSEQ multiplex PCR, the repertoire was profiled, and TCRdb retains in-frame clones only, with some absent. The repertoire consists of about 290,000 clones, with about nine tenths occurring once and the leading ten covering approximately 12%. This sequence was found in a woman aged 30 to 39 with COVID-19, enrolled during active disease. Sample: peripheral blood. V and J are TRBV7-2 and TRBJ2-3; 12 bases map to TRBD2. CDR3 region: CASSFSSGGADTQYF. DNA of the CDR3: TGTGCCAGCAGCTTTTCTAGCGGGGGGGCAGATACGCAGTATTTT.